Below are 18 T cell receptor beta chains sequenced from a single sample in a study of shared clonotypes between healthy human individuals. Some clones are missing from TCRdb's copy, which holds only in-frame ones; the method was immunoSEQ multiplex PCR. The data show 2 million to 2.5 million clones, roughly 92% seen once. The specimen was naive CD4+ T cells from PBMCs. Sample subset: CD45RA+ positively selected. These TCRs come from a man aged 18 to 30 in good health. Some clones in this sample may be carry-over from other donors' samples.

This clone is a singleton in its sample. This sequence joins TRBV28 and TRBJ2-5; D may match TRBD1 or TRBD2 (5 bases each). Germline V lookup: CDR1 MDHEN, CDR2 SYDVKM. V gave up 7 bases and J gave up 2 bases, with 14 bases separating them. CDR3 length equals 14 residues. The DNA of the CDR3 is TGTGCCAGCACCCTCCCGGGGCAGCAAGAGACCCAGTACTTC. Translating gives CASTLPGQQETQYF.

The CDR3 DNA sequence: TGCGCCAGCAGCTTGGCCGGGGCAGGGCAGGCTGAAGCTTTCTTT. Translation: CASSLAGAGQAEAFF. This chain joins TRBV5-1 and TRBJ1-1; perhaps TRBD1 as D (5 bases). V lost 0 bases to trimming and J lost 6 bases, with 15 bases between them. This CDR3 has 15 amino acids. CDR1 is SGHRS and CDR2 is YFSETQ in the germline V gene.

The chain recombines TRBV2 with TRBJ1-3; D call uncertain. V was clipped by 6 bases and J by 0 bases, with 9 bases between them. Germline CDR1 is SNHLY and CDR2 is FYNNEI. This CDR3 spans 14 amino acids. The CDR3 DNA is TGTGCCAGCAGAACACAAGTCTCTGGAAACACCATATATTTT. Translation gives CASRTQVSGNTIYF.

The rearrangement joins TRBV7-2 to TRBJ2-1; 10 bases match TRBD2. Trimming cost V 5 bases and J 8 bases; bases outside gene matches: 15. This CDR3 has 17 residues. Germline loops: CDR1 SGHTA, CDR2 FQGNSA. The DNA for the CDR3 is TGTGCCAGCAGCCGGAGGGTACTAGCGGGACCTGGCGATGAGCAGTTCTTC. It codes for CASSRRVLAGPGDEQFF.

The gene calls are TRBV5-8 and TRBJ1-1; D not resolved. This CDR3 comprises 15 residues. Between the trimmed V and J ends, which lost 0 bases and 1 base, there was a span of 10 bases. Germline V gives CDR1 SGHTS, CDR2 YDEGEE. The CDR3 loop is CASSLGGARNTEAFF. The CDR3 DNA follows: TGTGCCAGCAGCTTGGGGGGAGCCAGGAACACTGAAGCTTTCTTT.

On this clone: Other DNA sequences of this sample code for an identical CDR3. The rearrangement uses TRBV29-1 and TRBJ1-2; 7 bases are shared with TRBD1. From germline, CDR1 is SQVTM and CDR2 ANQGSEA. This CDR3 region has 12 residues. After removal of 7 bases from V and 1 base from J, the junction contained 3 bases not matched to a gene. The CDR3 nucleotides read TGCAGCGGATACAGGGGTAACTATGGCTACACCTTC. This gives the protein CSGYRGNYGYTF.

J is TRBJ2-7 and V is TRBV5-1; 7 bases agree with TRBD2. CDR1 SGHRS and CDR2 YFSETQ come from the germline V gene. J gave up 0 bases and V 0 bases, and 6 bases lay outside the gene matches. The CDR3 contains 16 residues. This chain's CDR3 is CASSLVPREISYEQYF. DNA for the CDR3: TGCGCCAGCAGCTTGGTGCCGCGGGAGATCTCCTACGAGCAGTACTTC.

This clone occurred once. The CDR3 bases are TGTGCCAGCACCATACAGGGCGGCACTGAAGCTTTCTTT. Amino acids: CASTIQGGTEAFF. The chain has TRBV6-5 and TRBJ1-1; D perhaps matches TRBD1 (6 bases). This CDR3 has 13 residues. Per germline, CDR1 MNHEY and CDR2 SVGAGI. Trimming cost V 7 bases and J 4 bases, with 13 bases left between them.

V gene TRBV6-1 combines with J gene TRBJ1-5; D gene uncertain. With 1 base removed from V and 3 bases from J, the gap between germline ends came to 7 bases. The CDR3 sequence is 14 residues long. Germline-derived CDR1 and CDR2 are MNHNS and SASEGT. The CDR3 nucleotides are TGTGCCAGCAGTGAAGGGGTATTCAATCAGCCCCAGCATTTT. Its protein product is CASSEGVFNQPQHF.

V is TRBV15 and J is TRBJ1-1, with TRBD1 matching 7 bases. The V gene's germline CDR1 is LNHNV and CDR2 YYDKDF (reference sequence). Trimming at V came to 7 bases and at J to 8 bases, leaving 16 bases not matched to a gene. The CDR3 length is 15 residues. The CDR3 sequence: CATNRGFRGSEEAFF. In DNA, the CDR3 is TGTGCCACCAACAGGGGTTTCAGAGGATCGGAGGAAGCTTTCTTT.

As DNA, the CDR3 is TGTGCCAGCACCCACGGGACTAGCCGCACCGGGGAGCTGTTTTTT. Translation gives CASTHGTSRTGELFF. The V call is TRBV6-6, the J call TRBJ2-2; 9 nucleotides match TRBD2. J gave up 4 bases and V 7 bases, and 7 bases lay outside the gene matches. Germline V gives CDR1 MNHNY, CDR2 SVGAGI (reference sequence). The CDR3 covers 15 residues.

V usage is TRBV6-5 and J usage is TRBJ1-2; 7 positions agree with TRBD1. CDR1 is MNHEY and CDR2 is SVGAGI in the germline V gene. CDR3 length: 13 residues. Trimming at V came to 5 bases and at J to 4 bases, leaving 4 bases not matched to a gene. Written as DNA, the CDR3 is TGTGCCAGCAGTGCCGGACAGGCCTATGGCTACACCTTC. It specifies CASSAGQAYGYTF.

As to this clone: The sample has other DNA sequences that encode this CDR3 too. The V gene is TRBV6-5, the J gene TRBJ2-7, with 9 bases identical to TRBD1. CDR3 length equals 14 residues. The V gene's germline CDR1 is MNHEY and CDR2 SVGAGI. Trimming at V came to 4 bases and at J to 2 bases, leaving 3 bases not matched to a gene. The CDR3 is CASSWDRATYEQYF. In DNA, the CDR3 is TGTGCCAGCAGTTGGGACAGGGCAACCTACGAGCAGTACTTC.

This clone was recorded only once. The same CDR3 is also encoded by other DNA sequences in this sample. V and J are TRBV5-1 and TRBJ2-2; the D gene could be TRBD1 or TRBD2 (5 bases each). The germline V gene encodes CDR1 SGHRS and CDR2 YFSETQ. The CDR3 is 16 residues long. The V end was cut by 4 bases, the J end by 0 bases, with 13 bases between. CDR3 in amino acids: CASSLDGGSNTGELFF. The CDR3, as DNA: TGCGCCAGCAGCCTGGATGGGGGTTCGAACACCGGGGAGCTGTTTTTT. The whole variable domain, filled in from reference TRBV5-1 and TRBJ2-2, reads KAGVTQTPRYLIKTRGQQVTLSCSPISGHRSVSWYQQTPGQGLQFLFEYFSETQRNKGNFPGRFSGRQFSNSRSEMNVSTLELGDSALYLCASSLDGGSNTGELFFGEGSRLTVL.

The V gene is TRBV5-1, the J gene TRBJ2-2, with TRBD2 identical over 8 bases. The trim removed 4 bases at V and 4 bases at J, leaving 9 bases unmatched. The CDR3 is 16 residues long. Per germline, CDR1 SGHRS and CDR2 YFSETQ. The CDR3 bases are TGCGCCAGCAGCCCTCCGGGACTAGAGGGCACCGGGGAGCTGTTTTTT. Translated: CASSPPGLEGTGELFF.

The rearrangement links TRBV18 to TRBJ1-4; tentative D call: TRBD1 (6 bases). The CDR3 is 15 amino acids. Germline V gene sequence: CDR1 KGHSH, CDR2 LQKENI. V was trimmed by 0 bases and J by 10 bases, leaving 15 bases between them. CDR3 residues: CASSPPWTAEGKLFF. CDR3 nucleotide sequence: TGTGCCAGCTCACCACCATGGACAGCCGAAGGAAAACTGTTTTTT.

The V call is TRBV18, the J call TRBJ1-4; TRBD1 agrees at 7 bases. The CDR3 has 15 residues. In germline, CDR1 is KGHSH, CDR2 LQKENI. Trimming at V came to 5 bases and at J to 5 bases, leaving 8 bases not matched to a gene. CDR3 sequence (DNA): TGTGCCAGCTCAGTAAGACAGGGACAGAATGAAAAACTGTTTTTT. The encoded protein is CASSVRQGQNEKLFF.

The chain employs TRBV9 and TRBJ2-1, with 7 bases fitting TRBD2. CDR1 is SGDLS and CDR2 is YYNGEE in the germline V gene. The V segment lost 3 bases and the J segment 10 bases; nucleotides outside the gene matches: 16. The CDR3 loop spans 16 amino acids. The CDR3 sequence is CASSEMGQPGGREQFF. The CDR3 nucleotides are TGTGCCAGCAGCGAAATGGGCCAGCCGGGGGGAAGAGAGCAGTTCTTC.